These 19 T cell receptor beta chains were sequenced from one sample in a study of graft-versus-host responses after intestinal transplantation. No cognate antigen is known for these TCRs. Sequencing used immunoSEQ multiplex PCR; TCRdb keeps in-frame clones, though not all of them. Here the sample spans about 120,000 clones, 93% being singletons. The specimen was unstimulated CD8+ T cells sorted from spleen or lymph node cells, collected before intestinal transplant. The origin of the receptors is a human donor who received an intestinal transplant.

The chain employs TRBV19 and TRBJ2-7; 10 bases align to TRBD2. The CDR3 covers 14 residues. Germline V gene sequence: CDR1 LNHDA, CDR2 SQIVND (reference sequence). The junction had 3 bases not matched to a gene; V was cut back by 3 bases and J by 4 bases. The CDR3 DNA follows: TGTGCCAGTAGTATCCTAGCGGGGGCTTACGAGCAGTACTTC. Its translation is CASSILAGAYEQYF.

This chain joins TRBV29-1 and TRBJ2-7; 12 bases match TRBD2. The CDR3 totals 13 residues. V shed 6 bases, J shed 9 bases, and the junction held 9 bases outside the gene matches. The germline CDR1 and CDR2 sequences are SQVTM and ANQGSEA. The CDR3 loop reads CSVDQGLAGGQYF. CDR3 nucleotides: TGCAGCGTGGACCAGGGACTAGCGGGCGGGCAGTACTTC.

The chain couples TRBV27 to TRBJ2-1; 8 bases map to TRBD2. Germline V CDR1 and CDR2: MNHEY, SMNVEV (reference sequence). The CDR3 extends over 14 amino acids. After removal of 4 bases from V and 5 bases from J, the junction contained 4 bases not matched to a gene. The CDR3 DNA reads TGTGCCAGCAGTTCCGGACTAGCAAACAATGAGCAGTTCTTC. The encoded protein is CASSSGLANNEQFF.

J is TRBJ2-7 and V is TRBV19; 8 nucleotides agree with TRBD2. Germline CDR1 LNHDA, CDR2 SQIVND (reference sequence). The trim removed 7 bases at V and 5 bases at J, leaving 10 bases unmatched. The length of the CDR3 is 14 residues. The CDR3 protein is CASTPQAGDHEQYF. CDR3 sequence (DNA): TGTGCCAGTACCCCTCAAGCGGGAGACCACGAGCAGTACTTC.

V gene TRBV5-1 combines with J gene TRBJ2-2; D unclear. The germline V gene has CDR1 SGHRS and CDR2 YFSETQ. Trimming stripped 0 bases from V and 4 bases from J, with 7 bases between. This CDR3 region has 14 residues. CDR3 protein: CASSLEGPTGELFF. The CDR3 DNA is TGCGCCAGCAGCTTGGAAGGGCCCACCGGGGAGCTGTTTTTT. The whole variable domain, filled in from reference TRBV5-1 and TRBJ2-2, reads KAGVTQTPRYLIKTRGQQVTLSCSPISGHRSVSWYQQTPGQGLQFLFEYFSETQRNKGNFPGRFSGRQFSNSRSEMNVSTLELGDSALYLCASSLEGPTGELFFGEGSRLTVL.

The chain has TRBV5-1 and TRBJ2-5; TRBD2 agrees at 14 bases. Germline trimming cut 0 bases from V and 2 bases from J; bases unmatched to any gene: 6. The CDR3 runs to 18 residues. Germline lookup yields CDR1 SGHRS and CDR2 YFSETQ. CDR3 in amino acids: CASSLVGLAGEAQETQYF. CDR3 nucleotides: TGCGCCAGCAGCTTGGTGGGACTAGCGGGAGAGGCGCAAGAGACCCAGTACTTC.

This rearrangement joins TRBV13 to TRBJ2-3; D gene unclear. The CDR3 totals 13 residues. Germline CDR1 is PRHDT and CDR2 is FYEKMQ (reference sequence). The V end was cut by 1 base, the J end by 0 bases, with 2 bases between. The CDR3 protein is CASSLASTDTQYF. The CDR3 nucleotides are TGTGCCAGCAGCTTAGCTAGCACAGATACGCAGTATTTT.

In the case of this clone: The same CDR3 also results from other DNA sequences found in this sample. The chain has TRBV7-8 and TRBJ2-7; D is unclear. CDR3 length: 13 residues. The V end lost 5 bases, the J end lost 3 bases, and 11 bases lay between the germline ends. Germline loops: CDR1 SGHVS, CDR2 FQNEAQ. CDR3 bases: TGTGCCAGCAGCCTCGCGGCGGACTACGAGCAGTACTTC. Translated: CASSLAADYEQYF.

The CDR3 sequence is CASRSLSSYEQYF. The DNA of the CDR3 is TGTGCCAGCAGGTCACTGAGCTCCTACGAGCAGTACTTC. The chain couples TRBV2 to TRBJ2-7, with D unclear. Germline V CDR1 and CDR2: SNHLY, FYNNEI. This CDR3 contains 13 residues. V lost 6 bases and J 0 bases, leaving 9 bases between the germline ends.

The rearrangement uses TRBV5-6 and TRBJ2-1, with 11 bases aligning to TRBD2. Trimming cost V 5 bases and J 8 bases; bases outside gene matches: 18. Germline assignment: CDR1 SGHDT and CDR2 YYEEEE. The CDR3 length is 18 residues. CDR3: CASSQTSTSGSSGDEQFF. CDR3 nucleotides: TGTGCCAGCAGTCAAACCTCCACTAGCGGGAGCAGTGGGGATGAGCAGTTCTTC.

The V call is TRBV14, the J call TRBJ2-3; no clear D gene. V lost 4 bases and J 2 bases, leaving 10 bases between the germline ends. This CDR3 has 14 amino acids. CDR1 and CDR2 (germline): SGHDN, FVKESK. The CDR3 nucleotides are TGTGCCAGCAGCCGCTCTCGGGTCACAGATACGCAGTATTTT. Encoded protein: CASSRSRVTDTQYF.

The CDR3 loop is CASGRSLYGYTF. The CDR3 DNA follows: TGTGCCAGCGGTCGCAGCCTCTATGGCTACACCTTC. The J gene is TRBJ1-2, the V gene TRBV6-1; no definite D call. The V and J ends lost 8 bases and 4 bases respectively, with 11 bases between them. CDR1 is MNHNS and CDR2 is SASEGT in the germline V gene. The CDR3 spans 12 residues.

This chain links TRBV21-1 with TRBJ2-3; the tabulated D call, TRBD2, remains unverified against the DNA. TRBV21-1 is classified as a pseudogene. The CDR3 sequence is 16 residues long. The CDR3 region has the DNA TGTGCCACCCCCCGGGAGGAGCGGGGTAGCACAGATACGCAGTATTTT. Encoded protein: CATPREERGSTDTQYF.

The chain uses TRBV10-2 and TRBJ1-1, with a tentative D call TRBD1 (5 bases). The CDR3 loop spans 11 amino acids. Germline V gives CDR1 WSHSY, CDR2 SAAADI. V was cut by 6 bases and J by 7 bases, with 9 bases left in between. Here the CDR3 reads CASRDSSEAFF. As DNA, the CDR3 is TGCGCCAGCAGAGACAGTAGTGAAGCTTTCTTT.

The chain has TRBV4-1 and TRBJ2-3; unclear D gene. Germline V gene lookup returns CDR1 MGHRA and CDR2 YSYEKL. This CDR3 spans 17 amino acids. Trimming cost V 4 bases and J 4 bases, with 21 bases left between them. For the CDR3, the DNA is TGCGCCAGCAGCCTTTCCGGGTACAACCTGGCGGCAGATACGCAGTATTTT. It encodes CASSLSGYNLAADTQYF.

The V and J genes are TRBV7-3 and TRBJ2-1; a possible D gene is TRBD2 (5 bases). CDR3 length: 15 residues. Trimming removed 8 bases from V and 5 bases from J, with 19 bases in between. In germline, CDR1 is SGHTA, CDR2 FQGTGA. The CDR3 DNA reads TGTGCCAGCTCGCTGTGGCCGGGAAAGAACAATGAGCAGTTCTTC. The encoded protein is CASSLWPGKNNEQFF.

The chain has TRBV5-1 and TRBJ2-3; D may correspond to TRBD1 or TRBD2 (6 bases each). Per the germline V gene, CDR1 is SGHRS and CDR2 is YFSETQ. V was cut by 1 base and J by 3 bases, with 12 bases left in between. The CDR3 sequence is 15 residues long. CDR3 sequence reads: CASSLYGGKTDTQYF. The CDR3 DNA sequence: TGCGCCAGCAGCTTGTACGGGGGCAAAACAGATACGCAGTATTTT.

The rearrangement uses TRBV6-5 and TRBJ2-7, with D possibly being TRBD2 (5 bases). With 2 bases removed from V and 6 bases from J, the gap between germline ends came to 14 bases. Germline V gives CDR1 MNHEY, CDR2 SVGAGI. CDR3 length: 14 residues. The CDR3 is CASSYGPLGVEQYF. CDR3 DNA: TGTGCCAGCAGTTACGGTCCTCTCGGGGTCGAGCAGTACTTC.

V gene TRBV6-5 combines with J gene TRBJ2-7; no reliable D call. The CDR3 sequence is 12 residues long. The V and J ends lost 6 bases and 6 bases respectively, with 12 bases between them. Germline values: CDR1 MNHEY, CDR2 SVGAGI. This CDR3 reads CASSPGLTEQYF. The CDR3 DNA reads as TGTGCCAGCAGCCCCGGGCTTACCGAGCAGTACTTC.